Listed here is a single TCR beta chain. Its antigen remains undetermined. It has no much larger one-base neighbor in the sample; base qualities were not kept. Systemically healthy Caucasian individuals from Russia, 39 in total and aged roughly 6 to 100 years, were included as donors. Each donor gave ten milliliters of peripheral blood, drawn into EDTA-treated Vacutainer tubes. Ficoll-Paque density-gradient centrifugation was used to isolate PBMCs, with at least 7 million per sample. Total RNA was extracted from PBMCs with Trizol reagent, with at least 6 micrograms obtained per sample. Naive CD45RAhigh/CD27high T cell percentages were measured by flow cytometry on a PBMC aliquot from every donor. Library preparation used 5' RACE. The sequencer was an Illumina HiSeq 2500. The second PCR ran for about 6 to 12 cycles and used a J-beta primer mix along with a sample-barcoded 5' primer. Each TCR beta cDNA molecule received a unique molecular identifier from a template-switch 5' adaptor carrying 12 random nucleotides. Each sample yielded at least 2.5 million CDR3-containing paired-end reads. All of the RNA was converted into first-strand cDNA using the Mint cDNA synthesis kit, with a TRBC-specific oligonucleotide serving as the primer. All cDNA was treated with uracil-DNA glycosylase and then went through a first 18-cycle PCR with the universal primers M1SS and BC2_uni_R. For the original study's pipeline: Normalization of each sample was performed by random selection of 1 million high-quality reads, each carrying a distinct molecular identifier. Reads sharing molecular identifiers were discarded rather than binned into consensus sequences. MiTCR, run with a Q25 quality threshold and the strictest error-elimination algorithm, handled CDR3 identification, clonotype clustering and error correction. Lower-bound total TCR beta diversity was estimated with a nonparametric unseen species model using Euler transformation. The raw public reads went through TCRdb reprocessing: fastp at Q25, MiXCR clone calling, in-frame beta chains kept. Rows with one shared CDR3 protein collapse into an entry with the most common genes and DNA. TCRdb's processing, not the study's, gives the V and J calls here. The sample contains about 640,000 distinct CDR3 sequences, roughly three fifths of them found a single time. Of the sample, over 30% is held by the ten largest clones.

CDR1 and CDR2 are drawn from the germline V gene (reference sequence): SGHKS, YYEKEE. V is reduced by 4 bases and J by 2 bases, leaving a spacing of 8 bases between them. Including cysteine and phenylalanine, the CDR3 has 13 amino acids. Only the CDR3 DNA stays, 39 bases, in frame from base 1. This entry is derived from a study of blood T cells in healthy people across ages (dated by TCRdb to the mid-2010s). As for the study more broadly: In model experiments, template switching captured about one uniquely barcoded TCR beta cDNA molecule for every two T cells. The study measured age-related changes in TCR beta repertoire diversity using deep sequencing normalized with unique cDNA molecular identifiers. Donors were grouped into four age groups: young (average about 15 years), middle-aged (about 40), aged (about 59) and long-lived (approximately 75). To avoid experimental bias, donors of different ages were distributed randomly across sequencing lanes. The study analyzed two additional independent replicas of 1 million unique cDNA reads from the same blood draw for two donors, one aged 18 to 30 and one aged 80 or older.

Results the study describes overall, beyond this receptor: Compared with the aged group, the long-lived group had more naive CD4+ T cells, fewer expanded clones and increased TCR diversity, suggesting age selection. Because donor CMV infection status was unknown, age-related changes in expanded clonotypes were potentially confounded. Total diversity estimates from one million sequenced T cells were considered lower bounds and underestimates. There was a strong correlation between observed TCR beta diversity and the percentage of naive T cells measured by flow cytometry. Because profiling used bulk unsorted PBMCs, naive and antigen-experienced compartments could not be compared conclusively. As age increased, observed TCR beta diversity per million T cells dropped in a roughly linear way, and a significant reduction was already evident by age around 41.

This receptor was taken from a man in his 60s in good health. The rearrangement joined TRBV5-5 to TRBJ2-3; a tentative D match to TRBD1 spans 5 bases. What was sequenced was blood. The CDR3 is CASSVGHTDTQYF. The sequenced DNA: TGTGCCAGCAGCGTGGGGCACACAGATACGCAGTATTTT.